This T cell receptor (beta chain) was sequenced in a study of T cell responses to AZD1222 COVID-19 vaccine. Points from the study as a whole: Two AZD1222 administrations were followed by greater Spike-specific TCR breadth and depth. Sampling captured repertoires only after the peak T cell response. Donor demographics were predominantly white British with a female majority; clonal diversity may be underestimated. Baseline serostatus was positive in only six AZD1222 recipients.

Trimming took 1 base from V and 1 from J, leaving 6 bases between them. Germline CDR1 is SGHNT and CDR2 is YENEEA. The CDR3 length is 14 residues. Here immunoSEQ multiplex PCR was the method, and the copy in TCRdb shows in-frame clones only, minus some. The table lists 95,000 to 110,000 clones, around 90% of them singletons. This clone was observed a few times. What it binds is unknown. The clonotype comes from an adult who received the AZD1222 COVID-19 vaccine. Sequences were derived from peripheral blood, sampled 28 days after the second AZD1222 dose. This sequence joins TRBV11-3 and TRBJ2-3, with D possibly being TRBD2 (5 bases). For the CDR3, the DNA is TGTGCCAGCAGCTTAGGGGGAGGCACAGATACGCAGTATTTT. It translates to CASSLGGGTDTQYF. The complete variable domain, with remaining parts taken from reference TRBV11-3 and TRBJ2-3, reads EAGVVQSPRYKIIEKKQPVAFWCNPISGHNTLYWYLQNLGQGPELLIRYENEEAVDDSQLPKDRFSAERLKGVDSTLKIQPAELGDSAVYLCASSLGGGTDTQYFGPGTRLTVL.